Below, 12 T cell receptor beta chains from the same sample are listed, as sequenced in a study of multiple sclerosis patients with progressive multifocal leukoencephalopathy. Time point specified: approximately 11 months of natalizumab therapy. Sequencing used immunoSEQ multiplex PCR; TCRdb keeps in-frame clones, though not all of them. Found here are tens of thousands of clones, nearly 90% of them singletons; the top ten hold approximately 1.4%. Sequences were derived from PBMCs, sampled from a patient treated with natalizumab. The receptors were gathered from a human donor with multiple sclerosis.

This chain uses TRBV5-8 with TRBJ2-7, with D perhaps matching TRBD2 (5 bases). Germline V gene sequence: CDR1 SGHTS, CDR2 YDEGEE. The CDR3 is 11 residues long. Trimming took 4 bases from V and 9 from J, leaving 11 bases between them. CDR3 bases: TGTGCCAGCAGCCCGGGGTTTGGGCAGTACTTC. It translates to CASSPGFGQYF.

The chain employs TRBV21-1 and TRBJ1-1; no check of the table's D call, TRBD1, against the DNA was made. TRBV21-1 is listed as a pseudogene. The CDR3 has 15 residues. The CDR3 DNA reads as TGTGCCAGCAGCAAAGGGGACAGGGCGGACACTGAAGCTTTCTTT. Its protein is CASSKGDRADTEAFF.

The chain's CDR3 is CASTPRDRGAKNIQYF. DNA of the CDR3: TGTGCCAGCACTCCGAGGGACAGGGGAGCCAAAAACATTCAGTACTTC. The chain uses TRBV2 and TRBJ2-4, with TRBD1 matching over 10 bases. The CDR3 runs to 16 residues. CDR1 SNHLY and CDR2 FYNNEI come from the germline V gene. Trimming at V came to 7 bases and at J to 0 bases, leaving 6 bases not matched to a gene.

The chain has TRBV6-1 and TRBJ1-2; unclear D gene. Germline loops: CDR1 MNHNS, CDR2 SASEGT. The CDR3 contains 13 residues. V was clipped by 8 bases and J by 8 bases, with 18 bases between them. The CDR3: CASVKSTGSGYTF. CDR3 bases: TGTGCCAGCGTTAAATCTACGGGATCCGGCTACACCTTC.

The chain combines TRBV4-1 with TRBJ1-5, with D perhaps matching TRBD1 (6 bases). V was shortened by 1 base and J by 7 bases, with 8 bases between the two germline ends. The CDR3 length is 13 residues. The germline gives CDR1 MGHRA, CDR2 YSYEKL. The CDR3 reads CASSQGGGQPQHF. The CDR3 coding sequence is TGCGCCAGCAGCCAAGGTGGGGGCCAGCCCCAGCATTTT.

The chain combines TRBV19 with TRBJ2-2; D not resolved. This CDR3 region has 14 residues. The ends were cut back, 2 bases at V and 0 bases at J, with 4 bases in the middle. Germline V gene lookup returns CDR1 LNHDA and CDR2 SQIVND (reference sequence). The CDR3 bases are TGTGCCAGTAGTATAATGTCGAACACCGGGGAGCTGTTTTTT. Translated, it gives CASSIMSNTGELFF.

The chain carries TRBV11-2 and TRBJ1-2, with D possibly being TRBD1 (5 bases). The CDR3 covers 11 residues. V lost 8 bases and J 8 bases, leaving 12 bases between the germline ends. Germline CDR1 and CDR2: SGHAT and FQNNGV. The CDR3, as DNA: TGTGCCAGCGGAGGGACGATCGGCTACACCTTC. It translates to CASGGTIGYTF.

The chain employs TRBV7-9 and TRBJ2-3, with D unresolved. V lost 7 bases, J lost 5 bases, and 28 bases lay in between. CDR3 length: 18 amino acids. In germline, CDR1 is SEHNR, CDR2 FQNEAQ (reference sequence). This CDR3 is CASTPRANNEIFLDTQYF. The CDR3 coding sequence is TGTGCCAGCACCCCTAGGGCCAATAACGAAATATTTCTAGATACGCAGTATTTT.

The chain carries TRBV6-1 and TRBJ2-7, with D perhaps being TRBD1 or TRBD2 (5 bases each). The CDR3 covers 14 residues. Trimming shortened V by 1 base and J by 5 bases, and 12 bases separated the two germline ends. The germline CDR1 and CDR2 sequences are MNHNS and SASEGT. This chain's CDR3 is CASSEVPGSDEQYF. The DNA for the CDR3 is TGTGCCAGCAGTGAAGTTCCAGGGAGCGACGAGCAGTACTTC.

This clone was found once. The V call is TRBV9, the J call TRBJ2-1; the match to TRBD2 covers 13 bases. This CDR3 comprises 18 residues. The V segment lost 3 bases and the J segment 8 bases; nucleotides outside the gene matches: 14. CDR1 and CDR2 from the germline V gene are SGDLS and YYNGEE. The CDR3 DNA reads TGTGCCAGCAGCGCCCCCTCCAGACTAGCGGGGGGATATTATGAGCAGTTCTTC. Encoded protein: CASSAPSRLAGGYYEQFF.

The chain has TRBV5-6 and TRBJ2-7; possibly TRBD1 or TRBD2 for D (5 bases each). The germline V gene has CDR1 SGHDT and CDR2 YYEEEE. The CDR3 extends over 15 amino acids. V gave up 7 bases and J gave up 3 bases, with 20 bases separating them. CDR3 DNA sequence: TGTGCCAGCGCCACAACCTCCGGGACCTTCTACGAGCAGTACTTC. Encoded protein: CASATTSGTFYEQYF.

This clone has just one count. The chain has TRBV6-5 and TRBJ1-3; 7 bases match TRBD1. The length of the CDR3 is 11 residues. CDR1 and CDR2 from the germline V gene are MNHEY and SVGAGI. The V segment lost 5 bases and the J segment 13 bases; nucleotides outside the gene matches: 5. The CDR3 DNA is TGTGCCAGCAGTCGGGGACAGATAATATATTTT. It yields the protein CASSRGQIIYF.